Listed below are T cell receptor beta chains from one sample, sequenced in a study of OX40 agonist ivuxolimab in advanced cancers. Profiled with immunoSEQ multiplex PCR; TCRdb holds only in-frame clones, not every one. This sample yields about 74,000 clones, of which around 80% are seen a single time; around 1.5% belongs to the top ten. Sequenced material: CD4+ or CD8+ T cells sorted from blood, taken in a trial of the OX40 agonist ivuxolimab. The receptors come from an adult with an advanced solid tumor such as melanoma, head and neck, liver or kidney cancer. Both conserved end residues are part of each CDR3. Clone size is stated in some rows and not others, as once, few, many or a class when expanded.

j_call v_call clone_size cdr3_aa
TRBJ2-1 TRBV7-2 few CASSLVPGGANEQFF
TRBJ1-1 TRBV20-1 many CSAPLVEAFF
TRBJ1-1 TRBV6-1 NA CASSAYRPQGVTEAFF
TRBJ2-2 TRBV9 NA CASSVGSLSTGELFF
TRBJ1-5 TRBV28 NA CASTSRGRSLNQPQHF
TRBJ2-5 TRBV5-4 few CASSPRAGRETQYF
TRBJ2-3 TRBV6-1 NA CASSDPGGPSTDTQYF
TRBJ1-4 TRBV4-2 NA CASSRAAGGNEKLFF
TRBJ2-1 TRBV9 NA CASSVGTSGWNEQFF
TRBJ2-7 TRBV6-5 once CASSSSSYEQYF
TRBJ2-7 TRBV20-1 NA CSAETGPHQRF
TRBJ2-7 TRBV18 NA CASSQGAMTYEQYF
TRBJ2-5 TRBV28 NA CASSGGEETQYF
TRBJ1-2 TRBV7-9 NA CASSLTDYGYTF
NA TRBV5-1 NA CASSLEGYEQYF
TRBJ2-7 TRBV28 NA CASSPEAFQGLAGGRPSYEQYF